These 29 T cell receptor beta chains share one sample of origin, sequenced in a study of T cell responses to AZD1222 COVID-19 vaccine. Produced via immunoSEQ multiplex PCR; TCRdb's table is partial and in-frame only. The repertoire consists of some 110,000 clones, with 70% to 90% occurring once and the leading ten covering roughly 3.9%. The sample in question was peripheral blood, obtained on day 0 of MenACWY control vaccination. All receptors come from an adult in good health.

The chain couples TRBV4-2 to TRBJ2-7; tentative D call: TRBD1 (5 bases). V was cut by 0 bases and J by 2 bases, with 11 bases left in between. The CDR3 sequence is 15 residues long. Germline CDR1 and CDR2: LGHNA and YNFKEQ. The CDR3 protein is CASSQENARAYEQYF. The DNA of the CDR3 is TGTGCCAGCAGCCAAGAAAACGCCAGGGCCTACGAGCAGTACTTC.

J is TRBJ1-2 and V is TRBV7-2; D unresolved. Germline-derived CDR1 and CDR2 are SGHTA and FQGNSA. This CDR3 has 13 amino acids. The V end was cut by 1 base, the J end by 4 bases, with 7 bases between. The chain's CDR3 is CASSLEGFYGYTF. In DNA, the CDR3 is TGTGCCAGCAGCTTAGAAGGATTCTATGGCTACACCTTC.

The V gene is TRBV18, the J gene TRBJ1-2, with TRBD1 matching over 8 bases. The CDR3 covers 16 residues. The V and J ends lost 3 bases and 2 bases, in that order; junction bases with no gene match: 8. Germline V gene data show CDR1 as KGHSH and CDR2 as LQKENI. This chain's CDR3 is CASSPEGQGLNYGYTF. The CDR3 DNA reads as TGTGCCAGCTCACCTGAAGGACAGGGTCTGAACTATGGCTACACCTTC.

The chain combines TRBV11-2 with TRBJ2-5; 11 nucleotides match TRBD2. Germline V lookup: CDR1 SGHAT, CDR2 FQNNGV. This CDR3 has 17 residues. V dropped 0 bases and J dropped 5; count of bases not matched to a gene: 8. CDR3 sequence: CASSLDRVAGGLETQYF. The CDR3 DNA sequence: TGTGCCAGCAGCTTAGATCGGGTAGCGGGGGGGCTGGAGACCCAGTACTTC.

Only a few counts were recorded for this clone. V gene TRBV2 combines with J gene TRBJ2-1; maybe TRBD2 (5 bases). The CDR3 covers 13 residues. Germline V gives CDR1 SNHLY, CDR2 FYNNEI. Between the trimmed V and J ends, which lost 3 bases and 12 bases, there was a span of 15 bases. Here the CDR3 DNA reads TGTGCCAGCAGTGATCCGGGGAGCTATCGGCAGTTCTTC. Its translation: CASSDPGSYRQFF.

J is TRBJ2-7 and V is TRBV12-2. TRBV12-2 is a pseudogene segment. The length of the CDR3 is 14 residues. The CDR3 nucleotides are TGTGCAAGTCGCTTCAGACGGTCCTCCTACGAGCAGTACTTC. Its protein product is CASRFRRSSYEQYF.

This clone was observed a few times. Additional DNA sequences in this sample encode the identical CDR3. The chain couples TRBV5-1 to TRBJ2-3; 13 bases match TRBD2. The CDR3 runs 16 residues. The junction had 2 bases not matched to a gene; V was cut back by 4 bases and J by 0 bases. Germline assignment: CDR1 SGHRS and CDR2 YFSETQ. The DNA of the CDR3 is TGCGCCAGCAGCCCGGGACTAGCGGGGAGCACAGATACGCAGTATTTT. It specifies CASSPGLAGSTDTQYF.

The chain joins TRBV11-2 to TRBJ2-3, with 10 positions matching TRBD2. Germline assignment: CDR1 SGHAT and CDR2 FQNNGV. The CDR3 contains 16 residues. V was pared by 2 bases and J by 2 bases, with 4 bases of the junction left unmatched. CDR3 protein: CASSLNSGGTTDTQYF. CDR3 coding DNA: TGTGCCAGCAGCTTAAATAGCGGGGGGACCACAGATACGCAGTATTTT. Combining the CDR3 with reference TRBV11-2 and TRBJ2-3 gives the whole variable domain EAGVAQSPRYKIIEKRQSVAFWCNPISGHATLYWYQQILGQGPKLLIQFQNNGVVDDSQLPKDRFSAERLKGVDSTLKIQPAKLEDSAVYLCASSLNSGGTTDTQYFGPGTRLTVL.

CDR3 nucleotide sequence: TGTGCCAGCACCAAAGCGGGCTTGGGCTATGGCTACACCTTC. Protein sequence: CASTKAGLGYGYTF. The rearrangement uses TRBV6-5 and TRBJ1-2; D gene uncertain. This CDR3 spans 14 amino acids. CDR1 is MNHEY and CDR2 is SVGAGI in the germline V gene. The V end lost 7 bases, the J end lost 4 bases, and 16 bases lay between the germline ends.

This chain joins TRBV28 and TRBJ2-5; 7 positions match TRBD1. Germline assignment: CDR1 MDHEN and CDR2 SYDVKM. V shed 5 bases, J shed 2 bases, and the junction held 8 bases outside the gene matches. CDR3 size: 15 residues. The CDR3 is CASSVPGQQQETQYF. The CDR3 nucleotides are TGTGCCAGCAGTGTTCCGGGACAGCAACAAGAGACCCAGTACTTC. The full variable domain, completed using reference TRBV28 and TRBJ2-5, is DVKVTQSSRYLVKRTGEKVFLECVQDMDHENMFWYRQDPGLGLRLIYFSYDVKMKEKGDIPEGYSVSREKKERFSLILESASTNQTSMYLCASSVPGQQQETQYFGPGTRLLVL.

This clone has only a few counts. This sequence joins TRBV20-1 and TRBJ1-4; D is ambiguous. The CDR3 length is 10 residues. Germline V lookup: CDR1 DFQATT, CDR2 SNEGSKA (reference sequence). V was trimmed by 5 bases and J by 8 bases, leaving 6 bases between them. CDR3 in amino acids: CSALEEKLFF. The CDR3 coding sequence is TGCAGTGCTTTAGAGGAAAAACTGTTTTTT.

The chain combines TRBV18 with TRBJ2-3, with D maybe TRBD1 (6 bases). The V and J ends lost 0 bases and 6 bases respectively, with 10 bases between them. From germline, CDR1 is KGHSH and CDR2 LQKENI. The CDR3 is made up of 14 amino acids. The chain's CDR3 is CASSPPPRGDTQYF. CDR3 DNA sequence: TGTGCCAGCTCACCACCCCCGAGGGGGGATACGCAGTATTTT.

The chain couples TRBV5-6 to TRBJ2-1, with 9 nucleotides matching TRBD1. This CDR3 has 17 residues. Trimming removed 0 bases from V and 2 bases from J; junction bases left unmatched: 6. CDR1 SGHDT and CDR2 YYEEEE come from the germline V gene. CDR3 amino acids: CASSLGVRQGAYNEQFF. DNA for the CDR3: TGTGCCAGCAGCTTGGGAGTTAGACAGGGGGCCTACAATGAGCAGTTCTTC.

This clone has only one observation. This chain links TRBV18 with TRBJ2-3, with 11 bases matching TRBD2. The CDR3 has 16 amino acids. Germline V gene sequence: CDR1 KGHSH, CDR2 LQKENI. J lost 4 bases, V lost 6 bases, and 9 bases had no gene match. This chain's CDR3 is CASSSSSGGASDTQYF. CDR3 coding DNA: TGTGCCAGCTCGTCCAGTAGCGGGGGGGCCTCAGATACGCAGTATTTT.

The V gene is TRBV28, the J gene TRBJ1-4; unclear D gene. CDR1 is MDHEN, CDR2 SYDVKM, per germline. This CDR3 spans 12 amino acids. V shed 4 bases and J shed 5 bases, with 5 bases lying between them. This CDR3 reads CASSSKNEKLFF. CDR3 bases: TGTGCCAGCAGTTCGAAAAATGAAAAACTGTTTTTT.

The gene calls are TRBV27 and TRBJ1-1, with a possible D match to TRBD1 (5 bases). CDR1 MNHEY and CDR2 SMNVEV come from the germline V gene (reference sequence). V lost 9 bases and J lost 7, with 18 bases in between. The CDR3 loop spans 13 amino acids. The CDR3 sequence is CASCEGPNVEAFF. In DNA form, the CDR3 reads TGTGCCAGTTGCGAGGGGCCTAACGTTGAAGCTTTCTTT.

This clone was seen more than once but under ten times. V and J are TRBV29-1 and TRBJ1-1; no reliable D call. The V end was cut by 6 bases, the J end by 8 bases, with 16 bases between. Germline CDR1 is SQVTM and CDR2 is ANQGSEA. This CDR3 comprises 12 residues. The chain's CDR3 is CSVRVEDREAFF. CDR3 coding DNA: TGCAGCGTCCGGGTTGAGGACCGAGAAGCTTTCTTT.

The chain employs TRBV5-1 and TRBJ1-2; tentative D call: TRBD1 (6 bases). The CDR3 runs to 15 residues. The V gene's germline CDR1 is SGHRS and CDR2 YFSETQ. V lost 0 bases and J 0 bases, leaving 9 bases between the germline ends. The CDR3 loop reads CASSLEGDPNYGYTF. In DNA form, the CDR3 reads TGCGCCAGCAGCTTGGAGGGGGACCCTAACTATGGCTACACCTTC.

The V gene is TRBV7-9, the J gene TRBJ2-5; 9 nucleotides line up with TRBD1. Per the germline V gene, CDR1 is SEHNR and CDR2 is FQNEAQ (reference sequence). The CDR3 is 13 amino acids. V shed 5 bases and J 4 bases; nucleotides not matched to a gene: 2. The CDR3 nucleotides read TGTGCCAGCAGCCCGGGACAGGGAGAGACCCAGTACTTC. This gives the protein CASSPGQGETQYF.

J is TRBJ2-2 and V is TRBV5-4; 8 nucleotides agree with TRBD2. The V and J ends lost 4 bases and 5 bases, in that order; junction bases with no gene match: 10. CDR3 length: 16 residues. Germline V gene data show CDR1 as SGHNT and CDR2 as YYREEE (reference sequence). The chain's CDR3 is CASSPRRAGVTGELFF. CDR3 DNA sequence: TGTGCCAGCAGCCCTCGCCGAGCGGGGGTAACCGGGGAGCTGTTTTTT.

The rearrangement uses TRBV7-2 and TRBJ2-7; 11 positions agree with TRBD2. V dropped 2 bases and J dropped 2; count of bases not matched to a gene: 2. The CDR3 loop spans 15 amino acids. Germline loops: CDR1 SGHTA, CDR2 FQGNSA. CDR3 sequence (DNA): TGTGCCAGCAGCTTATCGACTAGCGGGGCCTACGAGCAGTACTTC. It translates to CASSLSTSGAYEQYF.

The CDR3 here is CASSLDRDKLFF. The CDR3, as DNA: TGTGCCAGCAGCTTAGATAGAGACAAACTGTTTTTT. This rearrangement joins TRBV11-2 to TRBJ1-4, with D unresolved. The CDR3 spans 12 residues. V was pared by 0 bases and J by 11 bases, with 7 bases between. CDR1 and CDR2 from the germline V gene are SGHAT and FQNNGV.

This clone came up once. This chain connects TRBV5-1 to TRBJ2-7; the match to TRBD1 covers 12 bases. With V trimmed by 5 bases and J by 7 bases, 13 bases remained unmatched. Germline assignment: CDR1 SGHRS and CDR2 YFSETQ. CDR3 length equals 16 residues. Here the CDR3 DNA reads TGCGCCAGCAGGGGACTCGGGACAGGGGGCTCCCGGGAGCAGTACTTC. It encodes CASRGLGTGGSREQYF.

The count of this clone is one. The V call is TRBV5-6, the J call TRBJ2-6, with D maybe TRBD2 (6 bases). This CDR3 region has 14 residues. In germline, CDR1 is SGHDT, CDR2 YYEEEE. V dropped 3 bases and J dropped 4 bases, with 8 bases sitting between them. The CDR3 DNA reads TGTGCCAGCAGCTCGGGAGCCGGGGCCAACGTCCTGACTTTC. It yields the protein CASSSGAGANVLTF.

The chain carries TRBV30 and TRBJ1-1, with D possibly TRBD1 on 5 matching bases. With 5 bases removed from V and 4 bases from J, the gap between germline ends came to 11 bases. The CDR3 extends over 12 amino acids. In germline, CDR1 is GTSNPN, CDR2 SVGIG (reference sequence). The CDR3: CAWQGRVTEAFF. DNA of the CDR3: TGTGCCTGGCAGGGAAGGGTCACTGAAGCTTTCTTT.

The V call is TRBV28, the J call TRBJ1-1; possibly TRBD1 for D (5 bases). V gave up 2 bases and J gave up 5 bases, with 15 bases separating them. CDR3 size: 15 residues. The V gene's germline CDR1 is MDHEN and CDR2 SYDVKM. CDR3 sequence: CASSLSFGAGTEAFF. The CDR3 coding sequence is TGTGCCAGCAGTTTAAGTTTCGGGGCGGGGACTGAAGCTTTCTTT.

This chain joins TRBV7-9 and TRBJ1-2; D is ambiguous. V shed 5 bases and J shed 4 bases, with 11 bases lying between them. The CDR3 is made up of 13 amino acids. Looked up from germline, CDR1 is SEHNR and CDR2 is FQNEAQ (reference sequence). The CDR3 reads CASSGPLGYGYTF. Written as DNA, the CDR3 is TGTGCCAGCAGCGGCCCTCTAGGCTATGGCTACACCTTC.

The V call is TRBV7-3, the J call TRBJ2-3, with a tentative D call TRBD2 (6 bases). Between the trimmed V and J ends, which lost 3 bases and 1 base, there was a span of 11 bases. Germline CDR1 reads SGHTA; CDR2 reads FQGTGA. The CDR3 covers 15 residues. DNA of the CDR3: TGTGCCAGCAGCTTGGGGGGTCCTGGCACAGATACGCAGTATTTT. Translating gives CASSLGGPGTDTQYF.

The chain employs TRBV6-2 or TRBV6-3 and TRBJ1-3, with no clear D. Per the germline V gene, CDR1 is MNHEY and CDR2 is SVGEGT. V gave up 4 bases and J gave up 5 bases, with 12 bases separating them. The CDR3 length is 14 residues. CDR3 sequence: CASSSVSSRNTIYF. CDR3 sequence (DNA): TGTGCCAGCAGTTCCGTAAGTTCCAGAAACACCATATATTTT.